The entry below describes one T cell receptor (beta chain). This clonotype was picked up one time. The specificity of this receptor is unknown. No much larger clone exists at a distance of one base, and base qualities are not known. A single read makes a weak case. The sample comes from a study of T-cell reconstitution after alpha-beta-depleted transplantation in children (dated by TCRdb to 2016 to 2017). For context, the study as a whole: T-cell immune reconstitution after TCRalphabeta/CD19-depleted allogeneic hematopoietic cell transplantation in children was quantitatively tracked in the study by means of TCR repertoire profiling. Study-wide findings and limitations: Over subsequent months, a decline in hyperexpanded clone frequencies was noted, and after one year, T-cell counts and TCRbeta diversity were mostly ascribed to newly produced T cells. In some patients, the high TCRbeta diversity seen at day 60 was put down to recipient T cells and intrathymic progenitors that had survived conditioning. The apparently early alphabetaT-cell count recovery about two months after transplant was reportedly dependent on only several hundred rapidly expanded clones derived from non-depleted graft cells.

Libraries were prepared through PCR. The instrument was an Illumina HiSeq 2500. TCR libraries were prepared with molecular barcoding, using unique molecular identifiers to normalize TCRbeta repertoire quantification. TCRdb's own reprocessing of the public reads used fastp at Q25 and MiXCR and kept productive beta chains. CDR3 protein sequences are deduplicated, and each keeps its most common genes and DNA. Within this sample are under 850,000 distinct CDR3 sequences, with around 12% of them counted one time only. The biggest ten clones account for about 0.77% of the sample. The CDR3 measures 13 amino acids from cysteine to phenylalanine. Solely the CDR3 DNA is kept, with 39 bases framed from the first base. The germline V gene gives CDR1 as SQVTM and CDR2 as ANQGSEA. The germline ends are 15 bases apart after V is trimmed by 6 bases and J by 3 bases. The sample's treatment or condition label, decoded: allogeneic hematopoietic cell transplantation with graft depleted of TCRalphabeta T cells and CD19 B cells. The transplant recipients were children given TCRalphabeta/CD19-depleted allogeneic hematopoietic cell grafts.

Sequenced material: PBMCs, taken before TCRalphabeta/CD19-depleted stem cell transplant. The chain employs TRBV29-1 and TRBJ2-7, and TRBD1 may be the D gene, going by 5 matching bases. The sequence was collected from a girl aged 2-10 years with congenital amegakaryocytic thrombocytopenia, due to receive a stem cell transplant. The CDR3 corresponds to CSVSTAGLYEQYF. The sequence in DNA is TGCAGCGTCTCGACAGCTGGCCTCTACGAGCAGTACTTC.